The TCR beta chain described here comes from a study of blood T cell repertoires in COVID-19. CDR3 length: 11 amino acids. The germline gives CDR1 SGDLS, CDR2 YYNGEE. V trimming: 1 base; J trimming: 14 bases; junction bases outside the gene matches: 3. Sequencing was performed with immunoSEQ multiplex PCR; in TCRdb, only in-frame clones are kept and a portion is missing. The sample includes around 320,000 clones, around 85% of them seen just once. The clonotype was recovered from a human donor in a cohort sampled during active COVID-19. This chain uses TRBV9 with TRBJ1-3; TRBD1 agrees at 7 bases. Sequencing input: peripheral blood. The CDR3 sequence is CASSVTGELYF. CDR3 nucleotide sequence: TGTGCCAGCAGCGTAACAGGGGAATTATATTTT.